This is a list of T cell receptor beta chains from one sample in a study of T cells in Graves' hyperthyroidism and ophthalmopathy. TCRdb reprocessed the multiplex PCR reads with MiXCR, giving one entry per CDR3 protein. The sample yields 400,000 to 500,000 distinct CDR3 sequences, roughly 13% seen once. The sample taken for sequencing was blood. These receptors came from a woman between 18 and 30 years old with Graves' hyperthyroidism. Each CDR3 is given with its conserved first and last residue. D genes are given only for firm matches. Size values are once, few and many counts, or a class for expanded clones, and some rows have none.

>NA|TRBV18|15|TRBJ2-5|NA
TGTGCCAGCTCACCGAAGGGCCCGAACGGCCGGACCCAGTACTTC
CASSPKGPNGRTQYF
>NA|TRBV27|16|TRBJ1-6|many
TGTGCCAGCAGTTTGGGCAGGCCCAGCTGGAATTCACCCCTCCACTTT
CASSLGRPSWNSPLHF
>TRBD2|TRBV7-9|19|TRBJ2-1|NA
TGTGCCAGCAGCCAACCCGCGTTGGGACTAGCGGAGAGCTACAATGAGCAGTTCTTC
CASSQPALGLAESYNEQFF
>NA|TRBV6-2/TRBV6-3|15|TRBJ1-5|many
TGTGCCAGCAGCCCGCGGGGGGCCGGAGAGCAGCCCCAGCATTTT
CASSPRGAGEQPQHF
>NA|TRBV20-1|16|TRBJ2-3|many
TGCAGTGCCCTAGGGGCCAACAGGGCCGACACAGATACGCAGTATTTT
CSALGANRADTDTQYF
>TRBD1|TRBV4-1|15|TRBJ1-2|NA
TGCGCCAGCAGCCAACCAGGGGGCAGCGCTAGGGGCTACACCTTC
CASSQPGGSARGYTF
>NA|TRBV3-1|11|TRBJ1-1|many
TGTGCCAGCAGCCACTCGGGGCAAGCTTTCTTT
CASSHSGQAFF
>TRBD2|TRBV30|17|TRBJ2-7|many
TGTGCCTGGAACCACGGCAGGACTAGCGGGAGTCCGTACGAGCAGTACTTC
CAWNHGRTSGSPYEQYF
>NA|TRBV9|14|TRBJ1-5|NA
TGTGCCAGCAGCGCTGGCCATTTGAATCAGCCCCAGCATTTT
CASSAGHLNQPQHF
>TRBD2|TRBV5-1|15|TRBJ2-5|many
TGCGCCAGCAGCTTCGGACTAGCGGGAAGCGAGACCCAGTACTTC
CASSFGLAGSETQYF
>NA|TRBV20-1|14|TRBJ2-7|many
TGCAGTGCATCAGACGGTAATCGGGACTACGAGCAGTACTTC
CSASDGNRDYEQYF
>NA|TRBV4-1|15|TRBJ1-2|few
TGCGCCAGCAGCCAACAGGACCGCACTAACTATGGCTACACCTTC
CASSQQDRTNYGYTF
>NA|TRBV29-1|14|TRBJ2-1|few
TGCAGCGTGGCTACAAATCAGCGATACAATGAGCAGTTCTTC
CSVATNQRYNEQFF
>NA|TRBV7-8|16|TRBJ2-6|many
TGTGCCAGCAGCACGAGTAGGGGGGTAGGGGCCAACGTCCTGACTTTC
CASSTSRGVGANVLTF
>NA|TRBV9|18|TRBJ2-1|many
TGTGCCAGCAGCTCCAGAGGGGGTGGGAGCGGAGGGGGAAATGAGCAGTTCTTC
CASSSRGGGSGGGNEQFF
>TRBD1|TRBV4-1|15|TRBJ1-1|many
TGCGCCAGCAGCCAGGATCAGGGGGTGAACACTGAAGCTTTCTTT
CASSQDQGVNTEAFF
>TRBD2|TRBV10-1|13|TRBJ2-7|many
TGCGCCAGCAGTGGGAGACTAGCGGAAGAGCAGTACTTC
CASSGRLAEEQYF
>NA|TRBV30|15|TRBJ2-1|few
TGTGCCTGGAGTGTCGACCCGACTGGTTACAATGAGCAGTTCTTC
CAWSVDPTGYNEQFF
>NA|TRBV2|15|TRBJ2-2|NA
TGTGCCAGCAGTGTCTCGGGAAAGACCACCGGGGAGCTGGTTTTT
CASSVSGKTTGELVF
>TRBD1|TRBV30|14|TRBJ1-2|NA
TGTGCCTGGAGTTTTGACAGGGCGGTATATGGCTACACCTTC
CAWSFDRAVYGYTF
>TRBD2|TRBV13|17|TRBJ2-5|many
TGTGCCAGCAGCTTAAGGGCGAGCGGGACGTACCAAGAGACCCAGTACTTC
CASSLRASGTYQETQYF
>TRBD2|TRBV5-1|17|TRBJ2-3|many
TGCGCCAGCAGCTCGGGACTAGCGGGAGTATGGGCAGATACGCAGTATTTT
CASSSGLAGVWADTQYF
>NA|TRBV29-1|11|TRBJ2-7|few
TGCAGCTTTAGTTTTACGAACGAGCAGTACTTC
CSFSFTNEQYF
>NA|TRBV19|13|TRBJ2-7|NA
TGTGCCAGTCGCTACCGGGTGGGCGGGGAGCAGTACTTC
CASRYRVGGEQYF
>NA|TRBV28|21|TRBJ2-1|NA
TGTGCCAGCAGTTTATCCCCGGGACTCCTTAGGGTAGGAAGCTCCTACAATGAGCAGTTCTTC
CASSLSPGLLRVGSSYNEQFF
>NA|TRBV9|14|TRBJ1-5|few
TGTGCCAGCAGTAAGGGCCTGGGCAATCAGCCCCAGCATTTT
CASSKGLGNQPQHF
>NA|TRBV12-3/TRBV12-4|15|TRBJ1-2|many
TGTGCCAGCAGTTTAGGCGGCGTCAGGTACTATGGCTACACCTTC
CASSLGGVRYYGYTF
>TRBD2|TRBV7-9|14|TRBJ2-1|NA
TGTGCCAGCAGCGCGCAACCCTCGGGGGGTGAGCAGTTCTTC
CASSAQPSGGEQFF
>NA|TRBV4-1|12|TRBJ2-3|few
TGCGCCAGCAGCCAAGACGGATTCACGCAGTATTTT
CASSQDGFTQYF
>NA|TRBV20-1|16|TRBJ1-2|NA
TGCAGTGCTAGAGATCTCGCGCAGGGTCGGCTGGATGGCTACACCTTC
CSARDLAQGRLDGYTF
>TRBD1|TRBV3-1|17|TRBJ2-4|few
TGTGCCAGCAGCCTTTCCGGGACAGTTTTTGGGGTTAACATTCAGTACTTC
CASSLSGTVFGVNIQYF
>TRBD2|TRBV20-1|16|TRBJ2-3|many
TGCAGTGCCCTCTCTCTAGCGGGCCCTAGCACAGATACGCAGTATTTT
CSALSLAGPSTDTQYF
>TRBD2|TRBV6-1|15|TRBJ2-1|many
TGTGCCAGCAGACCACTAGCGGGAGTAGGCAATGAGCAGTTCTTC
CASRPLAGVGNEQFF
>NA|TRBV28|15|TRBJ1-3|many
TGTGCCAGCAGCATGGACCCCGACGCGGGAAACACCATATATTTT
CASSMDPDAGNTIYF
>NA|TRBV29-1|11|TRBJ2-3|NA
TGCAGCGTTGATAGCCTCGGTACGCAGTATTTT
CSVDSLGTQYF
>TRBD2|TRBV28|17|TRBJ2-1|NA
TGTGCCAGCAGTTTGGAAGGACTAGCGGGAGTGGGGAATGAGCAGTTCTTC
CASSLEGLAGVGNEQFF
>NA|TRBV12-3/TRBV12-4|13|TRBJ1-4|NA
TGTGCCAGCAGGCGGCGGGGAAATGAAAAACTGTTTTTT
CASRRRGNEKLFF
>NA|TRBV5-6|12|TRBJ2-2|NA
TGTGCCAGCAGGCCGGGGGCCGGGGAGCTGTTTTTT
CASRPGAGELFF
>NA|TRBV7-8|15|TRBJ1-1|many
TGTGCCAGCAGCAATCTGGAGGGGATGAACACTGAAGCTTTCTTT
CASSNLEGMNTEAFF
>TRBD2|TRBV4-2|16|TRBJ2-7|few
TGTGCCAGCAGCCAAAATGTAGCGGGGCTCCCCTACGAGCAGTACTTC
CASSQNVAGLPYEQYF
>NA|TRBV27|13|TRBJ1-1|NA
TGTGCCAGCAGTTCATCGGGGCAGGTGGTATCTTTCTTT
CASSSSGQVVSFF
>NA|TRBV6-5|16|TRBJ1-4|many
TGTGCCAGCAGTTACTCTGGCGGGGGCGCGCGTGAAAAACTGTTTTTT
CASSYSGGGAREKLFF
>NA|TRBV18|16|TRBJ2-2|NA
TGTGCCAGCTCACCCTCGGTAGGCTCGAACACCGGGGAGCTGTTTTTT
CASSPSVGSNTGELFF
>NA|TRBV2|15|TRBJ1-5|few
TGTGCCAGCAGAGAATGGGACAATAGCAATCAGCCCCAGCATTTT
CASREWDNSNQPQHF
>NA|TRBV11-2|18|TRBJ2-5|NA
TGTGCCAGCAGCGCCCCCCTGGCAAACACGGACCTGCTGGAGACCCAGTACTTC
CASSAPLANTDLLETQYF
>NA|TRBV5-1|14|TRBJ2-1|many
TGCGCCAGCAGCTTGGCCGACAGGTCGTATGAGCAGTTCTTC
CASSLADRSYEQFF
>NA|TRBV9|13|TRBJ2-1|many
TGTGCCAGCAGCGTACTCGGCCACAATGAGCAGTTCTTC
CASSVLGHNEQFF
>TRBD1|TRBV2|13|TRBJ2-7|many
TGTGCCAGCAGGTGGGACAGCCTCTACGAGCAGTACTTC
CASRWDSLYEQYF
>TRBD1|TRBV5-1|15|TRBJ2-1|NA
TGCGCCAGCAGCTTGTTGGGACAGGTAAACAATGAGCAGTTCTTC
CASSLLGQVNNEQFF
>NA|TRBV7-8|16|TRBJ2-1|many
TGTGCCAGCGGCCCCTCAATCCGGACAATCTACAATGAGCAGTTCTTC
CASGPSIRTIYNEQFF
>NA|TRBV11-2|18|TRBJ2-1|many
TGTGCCAGCAGCTTAGAGGTGTTAGGGGGGCGCCGACATAATGAGCAGTTCTTC
CASSLEVLGGRRHNEQFF
>TRBD1|TRBV24-1|15|TRBJ2-2|few
TGTGCCACCAGTGATCGGACAGGGGAGACCGGGGAGCTGTTTTTT
CATSDRTGETGELFF
>NA|TRBV7-6|14|TRBJ2-1|NA
TGTGCCAGCAGCTTAGAGGCTGGGGGCAAAGAGCAGTTCTTC
CASSLEAGGKEQFF
>NA|TRBV7-9|14|TRBJ1-1|many
TGTGCCAGCAGCACAGAGACACCTAACACTGAAGCTTTCTTT
CASSTETPNTEAFF
>TRBD1|TRBV15|15|TRBJ2-7|few
TGTGCCACCAGCCGAGGACAGGGGGGCTCCTACGAGCAGTACTTC
CATSRGQGGSYEQYF
>NA|TRBV7-8|13|TRBJ1-1|many
TGTGCCAGCAGCTTAGCGTGGGGTACTGAAGCTTTCTTT
CASSLAWGTEAFF
>TRBD1|TRBV19|18|TRBJ2-2|few
TGTGCCAGTAGTCTACGGGGACAGGGGAATAAAAGGACCGGGGAGCTGTTTTTT
CASSLRGQGNKRTGELFF